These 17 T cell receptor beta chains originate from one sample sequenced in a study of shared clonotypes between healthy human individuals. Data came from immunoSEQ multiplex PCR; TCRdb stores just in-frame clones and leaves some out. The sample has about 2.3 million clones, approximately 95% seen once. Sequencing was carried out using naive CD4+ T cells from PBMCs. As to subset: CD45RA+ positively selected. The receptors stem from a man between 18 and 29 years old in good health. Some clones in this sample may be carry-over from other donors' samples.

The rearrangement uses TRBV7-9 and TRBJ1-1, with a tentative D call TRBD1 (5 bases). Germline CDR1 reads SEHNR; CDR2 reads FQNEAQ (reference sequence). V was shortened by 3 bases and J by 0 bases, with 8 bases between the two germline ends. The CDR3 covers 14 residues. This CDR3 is CASSFRDLNTEAFF. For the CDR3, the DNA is TGTGCCAGCAGCTTCCGGGACTTGAACACTGAAGCTTTCTTT.

The DNA for the CDR3 is TGTGCCAGCAGCCAAGATCGAGAGAGCGAGCAGTTCTTC. The encoded protein is CASSQDRESEQFF. The rearrangement joins TRBV14 to TRBJ2-1, with no clear D. The CDR3 has 13 residues. V shed 0 bases and J shed 10 bases, with 10 bases lying between them. CDR1 SGHDN and CDR2 FVKESK come from the germline V gene.

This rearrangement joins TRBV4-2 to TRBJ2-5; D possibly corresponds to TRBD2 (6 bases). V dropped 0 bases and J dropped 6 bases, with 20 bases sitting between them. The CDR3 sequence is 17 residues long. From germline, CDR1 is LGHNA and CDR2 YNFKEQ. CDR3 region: CASSQDTSSGVRKTQYF. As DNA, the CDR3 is TGTGCCAGCAGCCAAGACACCTCTTCGGGGGTAAGAAAGACCCAGTACTTC.

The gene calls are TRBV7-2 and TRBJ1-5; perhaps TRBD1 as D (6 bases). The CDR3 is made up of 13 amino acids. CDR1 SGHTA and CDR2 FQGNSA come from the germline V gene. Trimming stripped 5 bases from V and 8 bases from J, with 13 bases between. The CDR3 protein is CASSPDRREPQHF. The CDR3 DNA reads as TGTGCCAGCAGCCCGGACAGAAGGGAGCCCCAGCATTTT.

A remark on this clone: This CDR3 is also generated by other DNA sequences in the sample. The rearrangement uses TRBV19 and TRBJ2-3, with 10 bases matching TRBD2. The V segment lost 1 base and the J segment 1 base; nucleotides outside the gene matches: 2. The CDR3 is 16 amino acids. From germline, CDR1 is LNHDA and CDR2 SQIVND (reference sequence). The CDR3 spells CASSIGLAGGTDTQYF. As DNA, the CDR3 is TGTGCCAGTAGTATAGGGCTAGCGGGGGGCACAGATACGCAGTATTTT.

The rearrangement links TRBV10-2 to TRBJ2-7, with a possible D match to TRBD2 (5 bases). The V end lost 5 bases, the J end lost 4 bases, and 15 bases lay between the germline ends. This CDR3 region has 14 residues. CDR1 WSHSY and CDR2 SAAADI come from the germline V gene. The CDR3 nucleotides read TGCGCCAGCAGTCTGAGGGTGTTAGCATACGAGCAGTACTTC. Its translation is CASSLRVLAYEQYF.

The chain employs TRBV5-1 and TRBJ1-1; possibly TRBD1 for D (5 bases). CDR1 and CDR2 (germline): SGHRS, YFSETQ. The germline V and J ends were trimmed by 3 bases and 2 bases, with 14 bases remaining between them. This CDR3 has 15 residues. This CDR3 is CASSYGALFNTEAFF. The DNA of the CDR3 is TGCGCCAGCAGCTATGGGGCCCTTTTTAACACTGAAGCTTTCTTT. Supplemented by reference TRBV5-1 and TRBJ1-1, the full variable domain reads KAGVTQTPRYLIKTRGQQVTLSCSPISGHRSVSWYQQTPGQGLQFLFEYFSETQRNKGNFPGRFSGRQFSNSRSEMNVSTLELGDSALYLCASSYGALFNTEAFFGQGTRLTVV.

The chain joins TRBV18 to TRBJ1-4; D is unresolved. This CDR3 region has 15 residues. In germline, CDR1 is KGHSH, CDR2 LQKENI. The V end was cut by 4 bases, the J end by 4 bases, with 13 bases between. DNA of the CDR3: TGTGCCAGCTCACGGAGCACACCTTATAATGAAAAACTGTTTTTT. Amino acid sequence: CASSRSTPYNEKLFF.

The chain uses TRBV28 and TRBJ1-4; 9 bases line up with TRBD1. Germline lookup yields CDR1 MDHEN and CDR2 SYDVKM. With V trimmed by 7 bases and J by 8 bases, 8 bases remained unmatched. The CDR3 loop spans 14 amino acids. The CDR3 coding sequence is TGTGCCAGCACGCAGCGGACAGGGGTCGAAAAACTGTTTTTT. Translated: CASTQRTGVEKLFF.

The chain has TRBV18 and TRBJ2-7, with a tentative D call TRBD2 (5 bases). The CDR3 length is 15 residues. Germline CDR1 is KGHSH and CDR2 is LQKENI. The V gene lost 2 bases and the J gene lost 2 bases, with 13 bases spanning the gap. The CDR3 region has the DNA TGTGCCAGCTCACCAGGGGAGACAACTGCCTACGAGCAGTACTTC. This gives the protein CASSPGETTAYEQYF.

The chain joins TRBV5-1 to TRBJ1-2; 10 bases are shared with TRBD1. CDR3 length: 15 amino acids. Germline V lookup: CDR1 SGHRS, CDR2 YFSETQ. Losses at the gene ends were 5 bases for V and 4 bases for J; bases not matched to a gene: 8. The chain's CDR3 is CASRYGTGEAYGYTF. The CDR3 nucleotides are TGCGCCAGCAGGTACGGGACAGGGGAAGCCTATGGCTACACCTTC.

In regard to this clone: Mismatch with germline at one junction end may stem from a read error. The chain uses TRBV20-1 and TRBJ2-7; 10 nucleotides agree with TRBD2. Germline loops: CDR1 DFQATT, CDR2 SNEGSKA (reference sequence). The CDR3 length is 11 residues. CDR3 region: CSAGGTSDNGF. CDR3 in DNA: TGCAGTGCGGGGGGGACTAGCGATAACGGCTTC.

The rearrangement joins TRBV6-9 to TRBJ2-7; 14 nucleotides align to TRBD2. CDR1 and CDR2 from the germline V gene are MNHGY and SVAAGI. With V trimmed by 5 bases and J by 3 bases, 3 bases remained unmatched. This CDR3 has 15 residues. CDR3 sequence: CASSGTSGRIYEQYF. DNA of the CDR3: TGTGCCAGCAGTGGGACTAGCGGGAGAATCTACGAGCAGTACTTC.

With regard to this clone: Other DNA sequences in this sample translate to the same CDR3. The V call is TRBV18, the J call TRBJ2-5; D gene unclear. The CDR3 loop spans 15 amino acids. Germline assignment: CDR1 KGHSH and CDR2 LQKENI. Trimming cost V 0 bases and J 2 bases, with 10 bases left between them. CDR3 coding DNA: TGTGCCAGCTCACCACCGGTGCAGCCGCAAGAGACCCAGTACTTC. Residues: CASSPPVQPQETQYF.

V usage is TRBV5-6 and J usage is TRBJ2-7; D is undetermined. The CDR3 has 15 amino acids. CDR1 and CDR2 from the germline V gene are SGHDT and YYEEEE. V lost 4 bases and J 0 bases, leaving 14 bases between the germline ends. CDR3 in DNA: TGTGCCAGCAGCCCCGACGGTCAGAGCTCCTACGAGCAGTACTTC. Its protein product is CASSPDGQSSYEQYF. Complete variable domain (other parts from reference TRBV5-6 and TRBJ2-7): DAGVTQSPTHLIKTRGQQVTLRCSPKSGHDTVSWYQQALGQGPQFIFQYYEEEERQRGNFPDRFSGHQFPNYSSELNVNALLLGDSALYLCASSPDGQSSYEQYFGPGTRLTVT.

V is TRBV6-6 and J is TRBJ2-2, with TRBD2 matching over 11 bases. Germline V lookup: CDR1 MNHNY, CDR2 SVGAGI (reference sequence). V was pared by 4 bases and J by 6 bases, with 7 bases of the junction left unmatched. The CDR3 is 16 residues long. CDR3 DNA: TGTGCCAGCAGTTCCACTAGCGGGAGATTGCCCGGGGAGCTGTTTTTT. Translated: CASSSTSGRLPGELFF.

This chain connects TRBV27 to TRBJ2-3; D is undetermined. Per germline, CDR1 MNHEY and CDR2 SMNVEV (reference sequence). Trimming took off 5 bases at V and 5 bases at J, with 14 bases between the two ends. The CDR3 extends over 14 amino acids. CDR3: CASSPKGPRDTQYF. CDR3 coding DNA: TGTGCCAGCAGTCCGAAGGGCCCGAGAGATACGCAGTATTTT.